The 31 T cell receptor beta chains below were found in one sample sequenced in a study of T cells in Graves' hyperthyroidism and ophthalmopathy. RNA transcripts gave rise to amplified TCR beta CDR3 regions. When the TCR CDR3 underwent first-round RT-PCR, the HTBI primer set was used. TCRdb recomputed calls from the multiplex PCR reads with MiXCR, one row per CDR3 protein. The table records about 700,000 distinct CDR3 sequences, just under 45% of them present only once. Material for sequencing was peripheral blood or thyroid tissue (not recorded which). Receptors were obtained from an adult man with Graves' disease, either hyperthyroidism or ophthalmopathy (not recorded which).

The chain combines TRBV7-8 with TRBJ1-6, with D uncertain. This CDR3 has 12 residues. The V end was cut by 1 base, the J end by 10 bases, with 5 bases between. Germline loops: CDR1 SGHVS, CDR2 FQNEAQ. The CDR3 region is CASSLDPSPLHF. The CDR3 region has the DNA TGTGCCAGCAGCTTAGACCCGTCACCCCTCCACTTT.

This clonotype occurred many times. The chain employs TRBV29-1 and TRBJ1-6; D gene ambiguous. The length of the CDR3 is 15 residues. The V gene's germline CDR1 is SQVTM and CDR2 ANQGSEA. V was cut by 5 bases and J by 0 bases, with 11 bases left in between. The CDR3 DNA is TGCAGCGTTAAATTGGGGAGCTCCTATAATTCACCCCTCCACTTT. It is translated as CSVKLGSSYNSPLHF.

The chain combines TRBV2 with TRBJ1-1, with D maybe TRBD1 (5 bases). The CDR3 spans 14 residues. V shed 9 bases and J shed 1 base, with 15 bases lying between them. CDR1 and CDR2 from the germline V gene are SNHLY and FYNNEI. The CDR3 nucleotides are TGTGCCAGAAGGTCGAGACAGACGAACACTGAAGCTTTCTTT. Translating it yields CARRSRQTNTEAFF.

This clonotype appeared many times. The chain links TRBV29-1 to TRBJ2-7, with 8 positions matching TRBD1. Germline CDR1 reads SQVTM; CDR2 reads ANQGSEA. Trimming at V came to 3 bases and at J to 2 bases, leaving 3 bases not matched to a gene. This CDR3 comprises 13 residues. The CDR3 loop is CSVETGVAYEQYF. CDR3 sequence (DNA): TGCAGCGTTGAGACAGGGGTGGCCTACGAGCAGTACTTC.

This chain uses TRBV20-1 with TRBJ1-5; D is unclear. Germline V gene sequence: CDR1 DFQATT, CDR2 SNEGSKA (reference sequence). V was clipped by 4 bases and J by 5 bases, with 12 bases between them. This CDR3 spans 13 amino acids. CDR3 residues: CSATPRSYQPQHF. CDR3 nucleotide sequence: TGCAGTGCTACCCCCAGATCCTATCAGCCCCAGCATTTT.

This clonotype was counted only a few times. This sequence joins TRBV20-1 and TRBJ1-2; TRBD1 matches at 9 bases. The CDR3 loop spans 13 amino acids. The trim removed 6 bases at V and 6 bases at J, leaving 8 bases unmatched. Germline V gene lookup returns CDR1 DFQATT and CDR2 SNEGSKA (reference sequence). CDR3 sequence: CSATGTGIDGYTF. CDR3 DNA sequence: TGCAGTGCAACCGGGACAGGGATCGATGGCTACACCTTC.

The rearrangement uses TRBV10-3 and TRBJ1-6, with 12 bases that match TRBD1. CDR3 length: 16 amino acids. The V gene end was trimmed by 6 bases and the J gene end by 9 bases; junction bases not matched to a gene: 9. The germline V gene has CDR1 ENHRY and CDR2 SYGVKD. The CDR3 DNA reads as TGTGCCATCAGCGAGGGACAGGGGGCGCGGGGTTCACCCCTCCACTTT. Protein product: CAISEGQGARGSPLHF.

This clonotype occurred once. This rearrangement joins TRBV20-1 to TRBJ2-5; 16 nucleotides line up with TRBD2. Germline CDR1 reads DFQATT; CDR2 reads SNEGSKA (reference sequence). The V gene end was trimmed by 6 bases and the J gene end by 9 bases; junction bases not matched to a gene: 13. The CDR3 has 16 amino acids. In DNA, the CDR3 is TGCAGTGCAACCGGGACTAGCGGGAGGGCCAGGATGGCCCAGTACTTC. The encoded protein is CSATGTSGRARMAQYF.

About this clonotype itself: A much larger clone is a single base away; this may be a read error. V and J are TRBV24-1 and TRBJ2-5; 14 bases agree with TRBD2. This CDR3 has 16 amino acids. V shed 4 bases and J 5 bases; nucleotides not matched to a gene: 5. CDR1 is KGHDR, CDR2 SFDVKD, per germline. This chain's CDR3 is CATSDEGLAGAETQYF. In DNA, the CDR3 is TGTGCCACCAGTGACGAGGGACTAGCGGGAGCCGAGACCCAGTACTTC.

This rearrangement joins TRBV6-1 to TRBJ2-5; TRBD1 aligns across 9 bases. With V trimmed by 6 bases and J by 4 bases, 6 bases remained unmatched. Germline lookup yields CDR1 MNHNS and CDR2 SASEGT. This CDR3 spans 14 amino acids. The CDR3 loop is CASRLTGGPETQYF. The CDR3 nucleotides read TGTGCCAGCAGATTGACAGGGGGGCCAGAGACCCAGTACTTC.

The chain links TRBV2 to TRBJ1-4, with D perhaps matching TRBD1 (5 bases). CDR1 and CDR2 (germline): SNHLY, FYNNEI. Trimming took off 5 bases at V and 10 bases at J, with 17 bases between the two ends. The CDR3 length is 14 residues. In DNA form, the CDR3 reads TGTGCCAGCAGTAAGGGGACCGCGGGTGGAAAACTGTTTTTT. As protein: CASSKGTAGGKLFF. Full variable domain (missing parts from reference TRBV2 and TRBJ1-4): EPEVTQTPSHQVTQMGQEVILRCVPISNHLYFYWYRQILGQKVEFLVSFYNNEISEKSEIFDDQFSVERPDGSNFTLKIRSTKLEDSAMYFCASSKGTAGGKLFFGSGTQLSVL.

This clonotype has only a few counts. The CDR3 reads CASSLQPDTGELFF. CDR3 DNA: TGCGCCAGCAGCTTGCAACCAGACACCGGGGAGCTGTTTTTT. The chain has TRBV5-1 and TRBJ2-2; D gene uncertain. Germline V gene data show CDR1 as SGHRS and CDR2 as YFSETQ. The germline V and J ends were trimmed by 1 base and 3 bases, with 7 bases remaining between them. CDR3 size: 14 residues.

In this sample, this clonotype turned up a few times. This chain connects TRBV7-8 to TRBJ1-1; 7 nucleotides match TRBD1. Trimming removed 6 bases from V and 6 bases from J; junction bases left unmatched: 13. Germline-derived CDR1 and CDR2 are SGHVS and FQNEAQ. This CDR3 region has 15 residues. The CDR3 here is CASSRNLQGLAEAFF. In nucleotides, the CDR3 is TGTGCCAGCAGTCGAAACCTACAGGGGTTAGCTGAAGCTTTCTTT. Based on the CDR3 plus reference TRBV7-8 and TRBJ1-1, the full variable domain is GAGVSQSPRYKVAKRGQDVALRCDPISGHVSLFWYQQALGQGPEFLTYFQNEAQLDKSGLPSDRFFAERPEGSVSTLKIQRTQQEDSAVYLCASSRNLQGLAEAFFGQGTRLTVV.

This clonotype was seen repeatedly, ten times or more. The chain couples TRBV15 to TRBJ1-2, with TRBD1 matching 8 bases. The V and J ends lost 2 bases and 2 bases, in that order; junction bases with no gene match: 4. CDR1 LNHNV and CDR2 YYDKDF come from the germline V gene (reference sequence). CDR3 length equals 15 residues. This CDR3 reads CATSRRGQDNYGYTF. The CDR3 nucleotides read TGTGCCACCAGCAGAAGGGGACAGGACAACTATGGCTACACCTTC.

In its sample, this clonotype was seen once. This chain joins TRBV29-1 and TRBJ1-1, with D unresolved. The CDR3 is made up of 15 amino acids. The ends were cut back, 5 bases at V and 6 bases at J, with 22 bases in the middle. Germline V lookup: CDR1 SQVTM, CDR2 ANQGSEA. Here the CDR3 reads CSVKARGETRAEAFF. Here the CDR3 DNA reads TGCAGCGTTAAAGCCCGGGGAGAGACTCGGGCTGAAGCTTTCTTT. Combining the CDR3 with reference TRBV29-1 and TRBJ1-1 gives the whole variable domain SAVISQKPSRDICQRGTSLTIQCQVDSQVTMMFWYRQQPGQSLTLIATANQGSEATYESGFVIDKFPISRPNLTFSTLTVSNMSPEDSSIYLCSVKARGETRAEAFFGQGTRLTVV.

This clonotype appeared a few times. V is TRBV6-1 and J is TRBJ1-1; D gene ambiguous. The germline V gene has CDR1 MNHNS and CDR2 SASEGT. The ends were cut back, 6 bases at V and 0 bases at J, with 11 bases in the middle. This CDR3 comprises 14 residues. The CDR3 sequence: CASRPDVVNTEAFF. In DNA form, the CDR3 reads TGTGCCAGCAGACCCGACGTAGTGAACACTGAAGCTTTCTTT.

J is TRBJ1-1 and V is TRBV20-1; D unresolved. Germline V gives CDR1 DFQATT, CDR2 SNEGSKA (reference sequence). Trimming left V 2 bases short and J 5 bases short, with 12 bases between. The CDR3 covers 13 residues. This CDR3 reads CSARLAGGTEAFF. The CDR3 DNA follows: TGCAGTGCTAGACTAGCGGGAGGGACTGAAGCTTTCTTT.

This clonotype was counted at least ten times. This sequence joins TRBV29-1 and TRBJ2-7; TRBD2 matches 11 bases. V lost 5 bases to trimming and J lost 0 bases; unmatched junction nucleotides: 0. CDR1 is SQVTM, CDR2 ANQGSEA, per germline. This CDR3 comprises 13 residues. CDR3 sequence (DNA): TGCAGCGTTACTAGCGGGGGCTCCTACGAGCAGTACTTC. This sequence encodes CSVTSGGSYEQYF.

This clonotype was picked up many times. The CDR3, as DNA: TGCAGTGCTAGGACTAGCGGGGGCTACGAGCAGTACTTC. Its protein is CSARTSGGYEQYF. V gene TRBV20-1 combines with J gene TRBJ2-7; 12 bases align to TRBD2. J lost 3 bases, V lost 3 bases, and 0 bases had no gene match. Germline loops: CDR1 DFQATT, CDR2 SNEGSKA (reference sequence). The CDR3 runs 13 residues.

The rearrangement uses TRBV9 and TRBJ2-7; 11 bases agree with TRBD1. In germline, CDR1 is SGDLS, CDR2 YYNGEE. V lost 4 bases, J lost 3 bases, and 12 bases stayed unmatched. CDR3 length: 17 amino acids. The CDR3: CASSQDPRDRGDYEQYF. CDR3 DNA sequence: TGTGCCAGCAGCCAAGATCCCCGGGACAGGGGGGACTACGAGCAGTACTTC.

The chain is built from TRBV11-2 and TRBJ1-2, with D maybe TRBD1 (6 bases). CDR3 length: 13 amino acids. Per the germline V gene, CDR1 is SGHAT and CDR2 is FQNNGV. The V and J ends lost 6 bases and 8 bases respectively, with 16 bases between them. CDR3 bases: TGTGCCAGCAGTAGGGGGGGGGCGCAAGGCTACACCTTC. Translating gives CASSRGGAQGYTF.

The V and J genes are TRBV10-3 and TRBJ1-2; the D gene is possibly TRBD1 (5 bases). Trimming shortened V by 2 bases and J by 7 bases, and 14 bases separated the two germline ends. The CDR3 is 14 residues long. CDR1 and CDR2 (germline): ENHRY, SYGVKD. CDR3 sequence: CAISEPGVEPGYTF. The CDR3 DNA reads TGTGCCATCAGTGAGCCGGGGGTGGAACCTGGCTACACCTTC.

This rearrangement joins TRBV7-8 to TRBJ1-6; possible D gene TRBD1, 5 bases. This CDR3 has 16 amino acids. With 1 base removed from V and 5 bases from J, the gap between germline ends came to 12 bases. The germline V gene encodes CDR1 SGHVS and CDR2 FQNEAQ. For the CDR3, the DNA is TGTGCCAGCAGCTTAGAGGGGATGAACCATAATTCACCCCTCCACTTT. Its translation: CASSLEGMNHNSPLHF.

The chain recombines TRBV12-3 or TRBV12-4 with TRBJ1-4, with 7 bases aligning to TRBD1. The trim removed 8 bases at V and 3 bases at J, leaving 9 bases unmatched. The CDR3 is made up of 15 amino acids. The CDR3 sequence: CASRRTGVANEKLFF. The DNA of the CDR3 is TGTGCCAGCCGTAGAACAGGGGTGGCTAATGAAAAACTGTTTTTT.

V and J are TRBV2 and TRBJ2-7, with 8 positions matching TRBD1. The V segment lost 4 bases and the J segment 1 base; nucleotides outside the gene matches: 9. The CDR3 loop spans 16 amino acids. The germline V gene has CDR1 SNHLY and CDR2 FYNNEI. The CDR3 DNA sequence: TGTGCCAGCAGTGCTCCGGACAGGGACACTTCCTACGAGCAGTACTTC. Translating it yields CASSAPDRDTSYEQYF.

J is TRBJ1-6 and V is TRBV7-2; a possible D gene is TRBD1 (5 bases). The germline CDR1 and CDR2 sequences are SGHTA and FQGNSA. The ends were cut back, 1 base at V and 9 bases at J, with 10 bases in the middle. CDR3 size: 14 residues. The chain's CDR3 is CASSLGQTTSPLHF. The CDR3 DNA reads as TGTGCCAGCAGCTTAGGACAGACCACTTCACCCCTCCACTTT.

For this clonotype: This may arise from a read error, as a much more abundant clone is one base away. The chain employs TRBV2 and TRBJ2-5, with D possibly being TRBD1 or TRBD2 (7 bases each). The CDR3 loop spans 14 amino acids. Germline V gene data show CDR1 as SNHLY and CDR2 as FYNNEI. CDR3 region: CASSETGRGEAQYF. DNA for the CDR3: TGTGCCAGCAGTGAGACAGGGAGGGGAGAGGCCCAGTACTTC.

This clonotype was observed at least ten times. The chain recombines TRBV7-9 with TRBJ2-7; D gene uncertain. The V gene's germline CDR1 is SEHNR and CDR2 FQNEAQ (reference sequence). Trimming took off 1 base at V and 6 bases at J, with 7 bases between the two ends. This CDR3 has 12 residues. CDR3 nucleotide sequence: TGTGCCAGCAGCTTAGGACCCCTCGAGCAGTACTTC. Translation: CASSLGPLEQYF. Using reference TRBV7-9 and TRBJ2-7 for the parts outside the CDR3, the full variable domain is DTGVSQNPRHKITKRGQNVTFRCDPISEHNRLYWYRQTLGQGPEFLTYFQNEAQLEKSRLLSDRFSAERPKGSFSTLEIQRTEQGDSAMYLCASSLGPLEQYFGPGTRLTVT.

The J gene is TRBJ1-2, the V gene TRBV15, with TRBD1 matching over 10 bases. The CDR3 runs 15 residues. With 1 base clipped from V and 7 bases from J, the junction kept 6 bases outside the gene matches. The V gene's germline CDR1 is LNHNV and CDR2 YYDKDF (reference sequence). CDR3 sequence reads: CATSRAGQGRRGYTF. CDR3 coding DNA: TGTGCCACCAGCAGAGCGGGACAGGGGCGGCGTGGCTACACCTTC.

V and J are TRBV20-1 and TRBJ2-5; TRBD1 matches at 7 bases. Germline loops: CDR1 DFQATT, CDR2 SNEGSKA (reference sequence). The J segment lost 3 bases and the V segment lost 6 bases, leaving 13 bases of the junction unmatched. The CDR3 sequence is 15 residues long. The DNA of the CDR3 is TGCAGTGCCTCCGGGCTGACAGGGTCAAAAGAGACCCAGTACTTC. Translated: CSASGLTGSKETQYF.

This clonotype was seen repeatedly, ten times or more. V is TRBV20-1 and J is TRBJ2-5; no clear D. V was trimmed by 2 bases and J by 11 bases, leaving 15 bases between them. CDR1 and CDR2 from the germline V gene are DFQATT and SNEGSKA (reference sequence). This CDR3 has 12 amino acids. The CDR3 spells CSARYRQALQYF. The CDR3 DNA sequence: TGCAGTGCTAGATATCGGCAGGCCCTACAGTACTTC.